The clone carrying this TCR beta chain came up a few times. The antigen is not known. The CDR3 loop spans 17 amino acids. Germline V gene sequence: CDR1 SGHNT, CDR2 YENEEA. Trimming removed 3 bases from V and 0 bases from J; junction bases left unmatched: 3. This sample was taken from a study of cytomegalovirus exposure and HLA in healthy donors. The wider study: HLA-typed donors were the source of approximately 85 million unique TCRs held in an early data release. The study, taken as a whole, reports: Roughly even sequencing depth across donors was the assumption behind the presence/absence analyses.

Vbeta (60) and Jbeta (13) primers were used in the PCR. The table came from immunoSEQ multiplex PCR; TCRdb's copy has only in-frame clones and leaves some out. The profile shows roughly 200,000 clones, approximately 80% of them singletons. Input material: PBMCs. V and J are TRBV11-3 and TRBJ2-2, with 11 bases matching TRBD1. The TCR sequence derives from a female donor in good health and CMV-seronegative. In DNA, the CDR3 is TGTGCCAGCAGCTTGGGACAGGGGGAGCCGAACACCGGGGAGCTGTTTTTT. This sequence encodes CASSLGQGEPNTGELFF.